This T cell receptor (beta chain) came from a study of blood T cell repertoires in COVID-19. Generated by immunoSEQ multiplex PCR, the TCRdb table keeps only in-frame clones and is missing some. Of 200,000 to 250,000 clones listed, under 90% are singletons. Across 24 US areas, participants ranged in age from about 18 to 100 years. This CDR3 is 15 amino acids long. The V segment lost 7 bases and the J segment 4 bases; nucleotides outside the gene matches: 11. Germline V gene data show CDR1 as SGHRS and CDR2 as YFSETQ. Sequenced input: PBMCs or T cells enriched from blood (not recorded which). V gene TRBV5-1 combines with J gene TRBJ1-2, with 9 bases identical to TRBD1. The TCR originated in a woman aged 50 to 60 who had been exposed to COVID-19. The CDR3 loop is CASSGQGDKSYGYTF. As DNA, the CDR3 is TGCGCCAGCTCGGGACAGGGTGATAAAAGCTATGGCTACACCTTC.